This TCR beta chain was observed in a study of breast tumors, draining lymph nodes, adjacent tissues. Whole-study results and caveats: The data were judged consistent with most tumor T cells coming from lymph node and expanding in tumor. Compared with basal-like, luminal-like tumors shared significantly more repertoire with nontumor tissue. That most tumor T cells come from lymph nodes remained unproven. Tumor repertoires ranked between lymph nodes and nontumor tissue in diversity, with V and J gene preferences.

Via MiXCR, TCRdb re-called the multiplex PCR reads, giving one row per CDR3 protein. Of some 53,000 distinct CDR3 sequences in the sample, about 40% were seen once. The germline V and J ends were trimmed by 1 base and 5 bases, with 8 bases remaining between them. The V gene's germline CDR1 is SEHNR and CDR2 FQNEAQ (reference sequence). The CDR3 spans 14 residues. In its sample, this clonotype was seen many times. The antigen is not known. The TCR was taken from a female donor with breast cancer. Some clones in this sample may be carry-over from other donors' samples. The sample comprised breast tumor tissue. The V call is TRBV7-9, the J call TRBJ2-2, with TRBD2 as a possible D gene (5 bases). CDR3 DNA: TGTGCCAGCAGCTTAGAATCGGGAACCGGGGAGCTGTTTTTT. It specifies CASSLESGTGELFF.